The 30 T cell receptor beta chains below were found in one sample sequenced in a study of technical replicates of blood from a handful of donors. Clones were sequenced by immunoSEQ multiplex PCR, and TCRdb holds only the in-frame ones, with some missing. The sample includes approximately 50,000 clones, around 94% of them seen just once. Material for sequencing was T cells isolated from PBMCs. The receptors derive from a human donor in good health.

The chain uses TRBV29-1 and TRBJ2-5; possible D gene TRBD1, 6 bases. The CDR3 extends over 13 amino acids. Between the trimmed V and J ends, which lost 5 bases and 5 bases, there was a span of 15 bases. Germline V gene sequence: CDR1 SQVTM, CDR2 ANQGSEA. The CDR3 here is CSVLRTDRETQYF. CDR3 in DNA: TGCAGCGTTCTTAGGACAGATCGGGAGACCCAGTACTTC.

The genes are TRBV12-5 and TRBJ2-7; tentatively, D is TRBD1 (6 bases). V dropped 5 bases and J dropped 2 bases, with 16 bases sitting between them. Per germline, CDR1 LGHNT and CDR2 FRNRAP. The CDR3 totals 15 residues. This CDR3 reads CASGPSGAVTYEQYF. In nucleotides, the CDR3 is TGTGCTAGTGGTCCCTCAGGGGCCGTGACCTACGAGCAGTACTTC.

The chain uses TRBV5-6 and TRBJ2-5; TRBD1 is a possible D gene (6 bases). Per germline, CDR1 SGHDT and CDR2 YYEEEE. This CDR3 comprises 13 residues. V was cut by 0 bases and J by 5 bases, with 8 bases left in between. The CDR3 region is CASSLGQGETQYF. CDR3 coding DNA: TGTGCCAGCAGCTTGGGGCAGGGGGAGACCCAGTACTTC.

This sequence joins TRBV9 and TRBJ2-1; 11 bases match TRBD2. V was clipped by 2 bases and J by 8 bases; unmatched bases: 6. Germline CDR1 and CDR2: SGDLS and YYNGEE. This CDR3 contains 15 residues. The CDR3 region is CASSVEGLAVDEQFF. DNA for the CDR3: TGTGCCAGCAGCGTCGAGGGACTAGCGGTGGATGAGCAGTTCTTC.

The J gene is TRBJ2-2, the V gene TRBV5-6, with 9 nucleotides matching TRBD1. Germline loops: CDR1 SGHDT, CDR2 YYEEEE. This CDR3 has 19 amino acids. Trimming removed 1 base from V and 6 bases from J; junction bases left unmatched: 16. CDR3 in amino acids: CASSLKLGQGKISAGELFF. The CDR3 DNA is TGTGCCAGCAGCTTGAAACTAGGACAGGGGAAGATATCGGCCGGGGAGCTGTTTTTT. Complete variable domain (other parts from reference TRBV5-6 and TRBJ2-2): DAGVTQSPTHLIKTRGQQVTLRCSPKSGHDTVSWYQQALGQGPQFIFQYYEEEERQRGNFPDRFSGHQFPNYSSELNVNALLLGDSALYLCASSLKLGQGKISAGELFFGEGSRLTVL.

The chain links TRBV5-1 to TRBJ2-5, with D perhaps TRBD2 (5 bases). The CDR3 loop spans 14 amino acids. Germline CDR1 and CDR2: SGHRS and YFSETQ. Trimming removed 1 base from V and 1 base from J, with 8 bases in between. CDR3 amino acids: CASSLSGVQETQYF. The CDR3 DNA reads as TGCGCCAGCAGCTTGTCCGGGGTCCAAGAGACCCAGTACTTC.

The CDR3 bases are TGTGCCAGCAGTTCCCGGGACAGGGCGTTTGGCTACACCTTC. Its translation: CASSSRDRAFGYTF. The chain couples TRBV6-6 to TRBJ1-2, with 9 positions matching TRBD1. The CDR3 consists of 14 residues. Losses at the gene ends were 4 bases for V and 7 bases for J; bases not matched to a gene: 7. Germline CDR1 is MNHNY and CDR2 is SVGAGI (reference sequence).

The rearrangement joins TRBV28 to TRBJ2-1, with a tentative D call TRBD1 (6 bases). There are 15 residues in the CDR3. With 6 bases removed from V and 8 bases from J, the gap between germline ends came to 20 bases. CDR1 and CDR2 from the germline V gene are MDHEN and SYDVKM. CDR3 sequence reads: CASSPAVLEGDEQFF. CDR3 bases: TGTGCCAGCAGCCCGGCAGTATTAGAGGGGGATGAGCAGTTCTTC.

The chain joins TRBV15 to TRBJ1-5, with no clear D. This CDR3 comprises 17 residues. Trimming pared 0 bases from V and 6 bases from J, leaving 18 bases between. Germline V gene lookup returns CDR1 LNHNV and CDR2 YYDKDF (reference sequence). The CDR3: CATSRDARGFLGQPQHF. In DNA, the CDR3 is TGTGCCACCAGCAGAGATGCGAGAGGGTTCTTAGGTCAGCCCCAGCATTTT.

The CDR3 DNA reads as TGCGCCAGCAGCTTGGGCGGGGGTGGGCTAGCCCGGAGCAATGAGCAGTTCTTC. Its protein product is CASSLGGGGLARSNEQFF. This rearrangement joins TRBV5-1 to TRBJ2-1; 7 nucleotides match TRBD2. CDR1 is SGHRS, CDR2 YFSETQ, per germline. The V segment lost 0 bases and the J segment 6 bases; nucleotides outside the gene matches: 15. The CDR3 covers 18 residues.

This rearrangement joins TRBV10-1 to TRBJ2-3, with TRBD2 matching over 11 bases. The CDR3 is 15 residues long. Per germline, CDR1 WNHNN and CDR2 SYGVQD (reference sequence). Trimming took 2 bases from V and 5 from J; bases not matched to a gene: 3. The chain's CDR3 is CASSETSGRGDTQYF. CDR3 sequence (DNA): TGCGCCAGCAGTGAGACTAGCGGGAGAGGAGATACGCAGTATTTT.

The chain links TRBV11-2 to TRBJ2-1, with D unclear. Trimming stripped 7 bases from V and 7 bases from J, with 26 bases between. Germline V gene sequence: CDR1 SGHAT, CDR2 FQNNGV. The CDR3 is made up of 17 amino acids. DNA of the CDR3: TGTGCCAGCATCCCTCTTGACTTTCCCCAACCCATTAATGAGCAGTTCTTC. Encoded protein: CASIPLDFPQPINEQFF.

The V gene is TRBV5-1, the J gene TRBJ2-1, with TRBD2 identical over 10 bases. Trimming cost V 0 bases and J 4 bases; bases outside gene matches: 4. This CDR3 comprises 16 residues. Per the germline V gene, CDR1 is SGHRS and CDR2 is YFSETQ. This chain's CDR3 is CASSLVSGGLYNEQFF. The DNA of the CDR3 is TGCGCCAGCAGCTTGGTTAGCGGGGGGTTGTACAATGAGCAGTTCTTC.

V gene TRBV28 combines with J gene TRBJ2-7, with D maybe TRBD2 (6 bases). The CDR3 length is 16 residues. V was clipped by 6 bases and J by 3 bases, with 21 bases between them. From germline, CDR1 is MDHEN and CDR2 SYDVKM. Here the CDR3 DNA reads TGTGCCAGCAGCTCTTATGAGGCGGGACTTAACTACGAGCAGTACTTC. As protein: CASSSYEAGLNYEQYF.

V is TRBV7-9 and J is TRBJ1-1; a weak D match, TRBD1 (5 bases). Trimming stripped 1 base from V and 4 bases from J, with 10 bases between. There are 14 residues in the CDR3. Germline CDR1 is SEHNR and CDR2 is FQNEAQ (reference sequence). CDR3 in DNA: TGTGCCAGCAGCTTAGTTGGCGGGGGCACTGAAGCTTTCTTT. Amino acids: CASSLVGGGTEAFF.

J is TRBJ2-7 and V is TRBV10-2; tentatively, D is TRBD1 (6 bases). Trimming removed 11 bases from V and 2 bases from J, with 13 bases in between. The CDR3 is made up of 12 amino acids. Germline lookup yields CDR1 WSHSY and CDR2 SAAADI. Here the CDR3 DNA reads TGCGCCTGTTCAGGGGCCCCCTACGAGCAGTACTTC. Amino acid sequence: CACSGAPYEQYF.

This chain connects TRBV7-9 to TRBJ2-3; 9 bases are shared with TRBD1. The CDR3 extends over 16 amino acids. Trimming removed 5 bases from V and 2 bases from J; junction bases left unmatched: 8. Germline lookup yields CDR1 SEHNR and CDR2 FQNEAQ (reference sequence). CDR3 in amino acids: CASSIFGTGHTDTQYF. In DNA, the CDR3 is TGTGCCAGCAGCATTTTTGGGACAGGGCACACAGATACGCAGTATTTT.

The rearrangement joins TRBV14 to TRBJ2-5; the D gene is possibly TRBD2 (5 bases). In germline, CDR1 is SGHDN, CDR2 FVKESK. The CDR3 length is 15 residues. V lost 2 bases and J 1 base, leaving 11 bases between the germline ends. CDR3 sequence: CASSQRIRGQETQYF. The CDR3 nucleotides are TGTGCCAGCAGCCAACGCATTCGGGGCCAAGAGACCCAGTACTTC.

The gene calls are TRBV9 and TRBJ1-3, with D unresolved. The CDR3 is 14 amino acids. The ends were cut back, 7 bases at V and 8 bases at J, with 19 bases in the middle. Germline CDR1 is SGDLS and CDR2 is YYNGEE. CDR3 in DNA: TGTGCCAGCGGTCGACTGCGCTCCGGGGACACCATATATTTT. Translation: CASGRLRSGDTIYF.

V and J are TRBV7-9 and TRBJ1-3; possible D gene TRBD1, 5 bases. The CDR3 runs 14 residues. Trimming cost V 3 bases and J 6 bases, with 12 bases left between them. Germline CDR1 is SEHNR and CDR2 is FQNEAQ (reference sequence). CDR3 DNA sequence: TGTGCCAGCAGCTTGGGGGGACGATTAAACACCATATATTTT. Its translation: CASSLGGRLNTIYF.

V and J are TRBV28 and TRBJ2-7; 11 nucleotides line up with TRBD1. The CDR3 has 17 residues. The junction had 11 bases not matched to a gene; V was cut back by 4 bases and J by 3 bases. Germline assignment: CDR1 MDHEN and CDR2 SYDVKM. This CDR3 is CASSSPGQGGLVYEQYF. The CDR3 DNA sequence: TGTGCCAGCAGTTCCCCGGGACAGGGGGGTTTGGTCTACGAGCAGTACTTC.

This clone has a single count. The chain links TRBV23-1 to TRBJ1-4, with 11 bases lining up with TRBD1. TRBV23-1 is placed among ORFs of uncertain function. The CDR3 is 18 amino acids. Trimming took 0 bases from V and 7 from J; bases not matched to a gene: 10. This CDR3 is CASSQSNPGQGALEKLFF. Here the CDR3 DNA reads TGCGCCAGCAGTCAATCGAATCCAGGACAGGGGGCACTTGAAAAACTGTTTTTT.

The chain combines TRBV6-5 with TRBJ1-2; 9 bases line up with TRBD1. The J segment lost 7 bases and the V segment lost 0 bases, leaving 6 bases of the junction unmatched. The CDR3 is 15 residues long. Germline assignment: CDR1 MNHEY and CDR2 SVGAGI. The CDR3 region is CASSYSGTGNFGYTF. The CDR3 DNA follows: TGTGCCAGCAGTTACTCCGGGACAGGGAATTTTGGCTACACCTTC.

The rearrangement joins TRBV19 to TRBJ2-3; possibly TRBD2 for D (6 bases). Germline CDR1 is LNHDA and CDR2 is SQIVND (reference sequence). The CDR3 length is 16 residues. Trimming pared 4 bases from V and 0 bases from J, leaving 14 bases between. This CDR3 reads CASSTTGLFSTDTQYF. The DNA of the CDR3 is TGTGCCAGTAGTACCACGGGACTTTTTAGCACAGATACGCAGTATTTT.

The rearrangement uses TRBV14 and TRBJ2-3; 12 nucleotides align to TRBD2. This CDR3 is 18 amino acids long. Germline V lookup: CDR1 SGHDN, CDR2 FVKESK. J lost 0 bases, V lost 4 bases, and 8 bases had no gene match. DNA of the CDR3: TGTGCCAGCAGCCCAGGACTAGCGGGACTTAGGAGCACAGATACGCAGTATTTT. It specifies CASSPGLAGLRSTDTQYF.

The chain recombines TRBV5-1 with TRBJ2-7; 9 nucleotides align to TRBD1. Germline loops: CDR1 SGHRS, CDR2 YFSETQ. This CDR3 spans 15 amino acids. The V and J ends lost 4 bases and 3 bases, in that order; junction bases with no gene match: 8. CDR3 loop: CASSGQPGQGYEQYF. Here the CDR3 DNA reads TGCGCCAGCAGCGGTCAACCGGGACAGGGCTACGAGCAGTACTTC.

V and J are TRBV7-8 and TRBJ2-3; unclear D gene. This CDR3 region has 12 residues. The V gene's germline CDR1 is SGHVS and CDR2 FQNEAQ. The germline V and J ends were trimmed by 6 bases and 0 bases, with 4 bases remaining between them. CDR3 sequence reads: CASSPSTDTQYF. The CDR3 DNA reads TGTGCCAGCAGTCCTAGCACAGATACGCAGTATTTT.

The rearrangement links TRBV7-3 to TRBJ2-2, with D hard to call. V lost 5 bases to trimming and J lost 0 bases, with 10 bases between them. The CDR3 sequence is 15 residues long. CDR1 and CDR2 from the germline V gene are SGHTA and FQGTGA. CDR3 in amino acids: CASSPDGANTGELFF. In DNA form, the CDR3 reads TGTGCCAGCAGCCCCGACGGAGCGAACACCGGGGAGCTGTTTTTT. Full variable domain (outside the CDR3, taken from reference TRBV7-3 and TRBJ2-2): GAGVSQTPSNKVTEKGKYVELRCDPISGHTALYWYRQSLGQGPEFLIYFQGTGAADDSGLPNDRFFAVRPEGSVSTLKIQRTERGDSAVYLCASSPDGANTGELFFGEGSRLTVL.

This rearrangement joins TRBV18 to TRBJ1-1; TRBD1 matches 7 bases. V was clipped by 3 bases and J by 1 base; unmatched bases: 2. Germline V lookup: CDR1 KGHSH, CDR2 LQKENI. The CDR3 has 14 amino acids. CDR3 DNA sequence: TGTGCCAGCTCACCGGGACAGCCGAACACTGAAGCTTTCTTT. It specifies CASSPGQPNTEAFF. The variable domain in full, with the rest retrieved from reference TRBV18 and TRBJ1-1, is NAGVMQNPRHLVRRRGQEARLRCSPMKGHSHVYWYRQLPEEGLKFMVYLQKENIIDESGMPKERFSAEFPKEGPSILRIQQVVRGDSAAYFCASSPGQPNTEAFFGQGTRLTVV.

This chain joins TRBV15 and TRBJ2-5, with 7 positions matching TRBD1. Germline V CDR1 and CDR2: LNHNV, YYDKDF (reference sequence). The CDR3 has 12 residues. With V trimmed by 4 bases and J by 5 bases, 1 base remained unmatched. The CDR3 reads CATSIRGETQYF. DNA of the CDR3: TGTGCCACCAGCATCAGGGGGGAGACCCAGTACTTC.